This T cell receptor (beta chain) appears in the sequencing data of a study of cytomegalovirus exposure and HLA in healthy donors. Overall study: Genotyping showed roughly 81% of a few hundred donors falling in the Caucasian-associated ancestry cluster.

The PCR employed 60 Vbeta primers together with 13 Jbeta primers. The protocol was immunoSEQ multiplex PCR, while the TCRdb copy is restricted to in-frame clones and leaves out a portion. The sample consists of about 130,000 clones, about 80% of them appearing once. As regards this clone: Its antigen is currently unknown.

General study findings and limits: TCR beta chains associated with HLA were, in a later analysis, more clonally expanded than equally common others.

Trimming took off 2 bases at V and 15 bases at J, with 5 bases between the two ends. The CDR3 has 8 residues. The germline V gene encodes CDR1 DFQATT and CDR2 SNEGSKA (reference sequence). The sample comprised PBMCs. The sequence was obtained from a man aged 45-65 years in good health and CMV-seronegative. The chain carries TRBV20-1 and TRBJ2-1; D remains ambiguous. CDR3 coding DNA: TGCAGTGCTAGACCGGGGTTCTTC. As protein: CSARPGFF.